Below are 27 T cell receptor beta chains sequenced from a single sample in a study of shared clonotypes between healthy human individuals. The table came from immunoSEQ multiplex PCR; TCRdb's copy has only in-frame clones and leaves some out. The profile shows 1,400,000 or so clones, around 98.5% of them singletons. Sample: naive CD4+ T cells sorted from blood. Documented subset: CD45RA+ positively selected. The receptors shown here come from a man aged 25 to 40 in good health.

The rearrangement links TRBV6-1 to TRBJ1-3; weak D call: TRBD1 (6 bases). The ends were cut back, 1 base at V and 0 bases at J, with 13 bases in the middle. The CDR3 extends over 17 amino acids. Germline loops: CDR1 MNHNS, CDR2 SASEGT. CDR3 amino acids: CASSEGTAQLSGNTIYF. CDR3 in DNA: TGTGCCAGCAGTGAAGGGACAGCACAACTCTCTGGAAACACCATATATTTT.

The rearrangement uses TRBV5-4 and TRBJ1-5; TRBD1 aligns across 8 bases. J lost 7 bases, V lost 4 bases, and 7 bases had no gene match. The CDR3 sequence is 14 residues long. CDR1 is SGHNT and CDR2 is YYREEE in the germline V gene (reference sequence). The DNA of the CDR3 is TGTGCCAGCAGCCAAGACAGGGGAGGGCAGCCCCAGCATTTT. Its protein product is CASSQDRGGQPQHF.

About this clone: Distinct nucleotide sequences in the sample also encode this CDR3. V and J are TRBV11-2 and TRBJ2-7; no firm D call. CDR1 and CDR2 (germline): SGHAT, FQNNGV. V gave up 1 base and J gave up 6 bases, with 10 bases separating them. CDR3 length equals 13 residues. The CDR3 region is CASSLGLLGEQYF. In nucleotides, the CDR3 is TGTGCCAGCAGCTTAGGTCTCTTGGGCGAGCAGTACTTC.

The CDR3 nucleotides are TGTGCCAGCAGCAATATGGGGCTGGAAGCTTTCTTT. This gives the protein CASSNMGLEAFF. The J gene is TRBJ1-1, the V gene TRBV7-9; TRBD1 might be the D (5 bases). The germline V and J ends were trimmed by 5 bases and 8 bases, with 12 bases remaining between them. This CDR3 has 12 residues. CDR1 is SEHNR, CDR2 FQNEAQ, per germline (reference sequence).

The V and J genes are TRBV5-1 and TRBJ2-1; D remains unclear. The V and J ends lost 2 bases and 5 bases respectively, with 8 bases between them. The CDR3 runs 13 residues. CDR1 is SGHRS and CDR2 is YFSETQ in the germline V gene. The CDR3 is CASSFTVDNEQFF. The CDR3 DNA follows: TGCGCCAGCAGCTTCACAGTAGACAATGAGCAGTTCTTC.

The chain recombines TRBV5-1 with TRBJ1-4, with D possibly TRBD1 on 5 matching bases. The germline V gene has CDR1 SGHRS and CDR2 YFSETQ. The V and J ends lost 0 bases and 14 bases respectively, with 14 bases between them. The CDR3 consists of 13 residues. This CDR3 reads CASSLEGSGDLFF. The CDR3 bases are TGCGCCAGCAGCTTGGAGGGGTCAGGCGACCTGTTTTTT.

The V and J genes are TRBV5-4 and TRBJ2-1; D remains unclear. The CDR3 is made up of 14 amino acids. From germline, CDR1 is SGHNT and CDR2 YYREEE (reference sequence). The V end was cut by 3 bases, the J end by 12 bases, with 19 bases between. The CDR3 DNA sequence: TGTGCCAGCAGCTCCGCCTCCGGACGCATGGGGCAGTTCTTC. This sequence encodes CASSSASGRMGQFF.

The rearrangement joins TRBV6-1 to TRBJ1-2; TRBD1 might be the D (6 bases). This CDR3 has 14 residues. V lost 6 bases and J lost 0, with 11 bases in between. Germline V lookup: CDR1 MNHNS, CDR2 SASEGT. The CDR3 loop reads CASSERTANYGYTF. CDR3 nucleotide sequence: TGTGCCAGCAGCGAAAGGACAGCTAACTATGGCTACACCTTC.

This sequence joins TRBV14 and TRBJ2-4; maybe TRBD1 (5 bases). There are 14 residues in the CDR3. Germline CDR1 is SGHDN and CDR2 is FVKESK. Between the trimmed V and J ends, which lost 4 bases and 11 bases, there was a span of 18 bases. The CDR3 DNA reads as TGTGCCAGCAGCCCCGGACATCACCCAAATCTTCAGTACTTC. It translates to CASSPGHHPNLQYF. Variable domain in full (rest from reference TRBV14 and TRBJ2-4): EAGVTQFPSHSVIEKGQTVTLRCDPISGHDNLYWYRRVMGKEIKFLLHFVKESKQDESGMPNNRFLAERTGGTYSTLKVQPAELEDSGVYFCASSPGHHPNLQYFGAGTRLSVL.

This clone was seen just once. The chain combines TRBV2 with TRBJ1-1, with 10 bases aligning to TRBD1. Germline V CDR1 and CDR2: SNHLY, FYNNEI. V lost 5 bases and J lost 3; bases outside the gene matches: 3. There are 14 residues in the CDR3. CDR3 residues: CASSPGQGDTEAFF. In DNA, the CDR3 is TGTGCCAGCAGTCCTGGACAGGGGGACACTGAAGCTTTCTTT.

The CDR3 nucleotides read TGCAGCGTTGCGGGACTAGCGAGAGAGACCCAGTACTTC. It specifies CSVAGLARETQYF. The J gene is TRBJ2-5, the V gene TRBV29-1, with 10 positions matching TRBD2. The CDR3 has 13 amino acids. Germline V lookup: CDR1 SQVTM, CDR2 ANQGSEA. The V gene end was trimmed by 4 bases and the J gene end by 4 bases; junction bases not matched to a gene: 3.

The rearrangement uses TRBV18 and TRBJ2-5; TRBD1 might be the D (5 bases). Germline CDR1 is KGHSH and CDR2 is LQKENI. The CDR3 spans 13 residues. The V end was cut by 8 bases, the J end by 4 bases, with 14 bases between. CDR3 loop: CASGAGGGETQYF. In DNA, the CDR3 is TGTGCCAGCGGGGCCGGCGGCGGAGAGACCCAGTACTTC. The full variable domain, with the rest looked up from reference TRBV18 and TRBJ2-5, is NAGVMQNPRHLVRRRGQEARLRCSPMKGHSHVYWYRQLPEEGLKFMVYLQKENIIDESGMPKERFSAEFPKEGPSILRIQQVVRGDSAAYFCASGAGGGETQYFGPGTRLLVL.

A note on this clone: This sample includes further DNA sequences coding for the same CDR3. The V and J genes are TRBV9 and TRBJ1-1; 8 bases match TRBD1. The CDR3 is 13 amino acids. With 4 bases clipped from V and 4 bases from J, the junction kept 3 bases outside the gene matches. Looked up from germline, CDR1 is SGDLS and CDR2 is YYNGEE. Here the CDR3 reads CASSLTGATEAFF. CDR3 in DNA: TGTGCCAGCAGCTTGACAGGGGCCACTGAAGCTTTCTTT.

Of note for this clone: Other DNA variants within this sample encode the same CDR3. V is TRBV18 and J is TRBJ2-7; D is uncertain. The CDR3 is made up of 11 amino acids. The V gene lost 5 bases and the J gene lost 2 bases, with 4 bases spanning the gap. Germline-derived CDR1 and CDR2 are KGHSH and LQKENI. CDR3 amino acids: CASSLPYEQYF. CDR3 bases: TGTGCCAGCTCATTGCCCTACGAGCAGTACTTC.

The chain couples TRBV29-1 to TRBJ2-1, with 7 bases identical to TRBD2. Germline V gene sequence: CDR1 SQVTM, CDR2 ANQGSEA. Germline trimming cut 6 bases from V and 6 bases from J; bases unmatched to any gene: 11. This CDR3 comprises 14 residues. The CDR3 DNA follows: TGCAGCGTCGTTAGACTAGCTCAAACCAATGAGCAGTTCTTC. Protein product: CSVVRLAQTNEQFF.

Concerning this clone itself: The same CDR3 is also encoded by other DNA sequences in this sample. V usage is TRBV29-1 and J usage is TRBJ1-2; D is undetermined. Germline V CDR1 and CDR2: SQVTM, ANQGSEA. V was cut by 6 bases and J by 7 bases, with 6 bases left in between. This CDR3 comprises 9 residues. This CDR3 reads CSVVSGYTF. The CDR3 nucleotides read TGCAGCGTGGTGAGTGGCTACACCTTC. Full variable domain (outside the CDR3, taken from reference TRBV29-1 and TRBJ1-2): SAVISQKPSRDICQRGTSLTIQCQVDSQVTMMFWYRQQPGQSLTLIATANQGSEATYESGFVIDKFPISRPNLTFSTLTVSNMSPEDSSIYLCSVVSGYTFGSGTRLTVV.

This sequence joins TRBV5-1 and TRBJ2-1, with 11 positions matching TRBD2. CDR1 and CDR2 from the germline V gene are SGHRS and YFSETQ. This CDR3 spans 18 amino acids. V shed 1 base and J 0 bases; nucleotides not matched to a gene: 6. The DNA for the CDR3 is TGCGCCAGCAGCTTGCGGGCTAGCGGGAGGAGCTCCTACAATGAGCAGTTCTTC. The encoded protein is CASSLRASGRSSYNEQFF.

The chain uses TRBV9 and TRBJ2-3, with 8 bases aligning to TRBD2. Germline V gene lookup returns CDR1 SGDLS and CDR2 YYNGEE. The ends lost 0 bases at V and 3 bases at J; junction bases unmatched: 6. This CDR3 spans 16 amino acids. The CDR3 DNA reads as TGTGCCAGCAGCGTAGTTCCGGGAGGGCCAACAGATACGCAGTATTTT. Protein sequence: CASSVVPGGPTDTQYF.

CDR3 residues: CASSSTWGELFF. The CDR3 nucleotides are TGTGCCAGCAGTTCAACCTGGGGGGAGCTGTTTTTT. The V call is TRBV27, the J call TRBJ2-2; D remains ambiguous. The V end was cut by 4 bases, the J end by 8 bases, with 8 bases between. Germline values: CDR1 MNHEY, CDR2 SMNVEV (reference sequence). There are 12 residues in the CDR3.

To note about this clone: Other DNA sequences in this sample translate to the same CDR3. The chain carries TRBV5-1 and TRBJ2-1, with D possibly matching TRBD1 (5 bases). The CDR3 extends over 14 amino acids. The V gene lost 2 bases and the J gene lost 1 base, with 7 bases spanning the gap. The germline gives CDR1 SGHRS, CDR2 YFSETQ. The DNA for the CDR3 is TGCGCCAGCAGCTTTCAGGGTTCCTACAATGAGCAGTTCTTC. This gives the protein CASSFQGSYNEQFF.

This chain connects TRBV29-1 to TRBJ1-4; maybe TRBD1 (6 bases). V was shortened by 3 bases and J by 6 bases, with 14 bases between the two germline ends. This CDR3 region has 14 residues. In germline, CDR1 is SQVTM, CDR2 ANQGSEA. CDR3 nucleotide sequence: TGCAGCGTTGACCCGTGGGGGGCTGATGAAAAACTGTTTTTT. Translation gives CSVDPWGADEKLFF.

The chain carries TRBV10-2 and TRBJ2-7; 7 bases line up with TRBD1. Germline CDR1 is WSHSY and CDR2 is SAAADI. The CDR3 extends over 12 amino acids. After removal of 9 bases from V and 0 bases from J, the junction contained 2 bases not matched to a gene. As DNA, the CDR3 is TGCGCCAGGACAGGGAGCTCCTACGAGCAGTACTTC. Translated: CARTGSSYEQYF.

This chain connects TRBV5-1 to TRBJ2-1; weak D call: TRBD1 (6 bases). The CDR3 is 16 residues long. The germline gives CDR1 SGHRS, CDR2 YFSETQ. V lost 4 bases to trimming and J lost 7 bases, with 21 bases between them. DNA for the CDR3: TGCGCCAGCAGCAGTAGACAGGTCACGACCCATAATGAGCAGTTCTTC. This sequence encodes CASSSRQVTTHNEQFF. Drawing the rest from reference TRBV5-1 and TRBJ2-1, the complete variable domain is KAGVTQTPRYLIKTRGQQVTLSCSPISGHRSVSWYQQTPGQGLQFLFEYFSETQRNKGNFPGRFSGRQFSNSRSEMNVSTLELGDSALYLCASSSRQVTTHNEQFFGPGTRLTVL.

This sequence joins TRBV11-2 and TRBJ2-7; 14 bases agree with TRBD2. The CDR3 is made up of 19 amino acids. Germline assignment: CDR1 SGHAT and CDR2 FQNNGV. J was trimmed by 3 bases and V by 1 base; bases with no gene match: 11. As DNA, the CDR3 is TGTGCCAGCAGCTTAGGGCAGAGACTAGCGGGAGGGCCTGTCTACGAGCAGTACTTC. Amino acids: CASSLGQRLAGGPVYEQYF.

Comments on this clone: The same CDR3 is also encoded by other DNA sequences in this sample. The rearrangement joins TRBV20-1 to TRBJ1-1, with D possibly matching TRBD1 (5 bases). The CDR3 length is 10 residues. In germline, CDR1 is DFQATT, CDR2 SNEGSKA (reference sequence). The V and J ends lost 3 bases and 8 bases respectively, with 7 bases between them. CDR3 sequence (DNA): TGCAGTGCTAGGCGGGGCGAAGCTTTCTTT. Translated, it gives CSARRGEAFF.

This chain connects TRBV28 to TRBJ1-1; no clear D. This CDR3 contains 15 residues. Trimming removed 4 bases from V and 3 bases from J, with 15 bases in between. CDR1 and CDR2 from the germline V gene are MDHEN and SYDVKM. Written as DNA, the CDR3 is TGTGCCAGCAGTTCCCCCGGGGAGAGTCACACTGAAGCTTTCTTT. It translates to CASSSPGESHTEAFF.

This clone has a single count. Written as DNA, the CDR3 is TGCAGCGCACGACAGGGCGGCACTGAAGCTTTCTTT. Protein product: CSARQGGTEAFF. The chain uses TRBV29-1 and TRBJ1-1; 7 nucleotides align to TRBD1. Trimming removed 7 bases from V and 4 bases from J; junction bases left unmatched: 6. There are 12 residues in the CDR3. Germline CDR1 SQVTM, CDR2 ANQGSEA.